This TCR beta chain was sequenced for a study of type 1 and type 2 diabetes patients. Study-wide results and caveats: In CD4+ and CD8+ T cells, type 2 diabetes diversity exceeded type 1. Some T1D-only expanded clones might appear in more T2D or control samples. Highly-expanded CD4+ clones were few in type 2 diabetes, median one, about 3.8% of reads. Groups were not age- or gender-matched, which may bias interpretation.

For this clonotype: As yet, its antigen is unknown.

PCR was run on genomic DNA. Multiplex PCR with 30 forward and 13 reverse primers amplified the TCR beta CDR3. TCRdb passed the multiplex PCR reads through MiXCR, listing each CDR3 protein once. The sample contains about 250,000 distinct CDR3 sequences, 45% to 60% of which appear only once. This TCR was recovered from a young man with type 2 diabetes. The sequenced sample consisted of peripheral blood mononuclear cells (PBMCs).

The CDR3 protein is CATEDRGGYEQYF. The CDR3 DNA is TGTGCCACCGAGGACAGGGGAGGCTACGAGCAGTACTTC. This sequence joins TRBV10-3 and TRBJ2-7; TRBD1 aligns across 9 bases. This CDR3 contains 13 residues. The ends lost 10 bases at V and 3 bases at J; junction bases unmatched: 7. Germline CDR1 reads ENHRY; CDR2 reads SYGVKD.